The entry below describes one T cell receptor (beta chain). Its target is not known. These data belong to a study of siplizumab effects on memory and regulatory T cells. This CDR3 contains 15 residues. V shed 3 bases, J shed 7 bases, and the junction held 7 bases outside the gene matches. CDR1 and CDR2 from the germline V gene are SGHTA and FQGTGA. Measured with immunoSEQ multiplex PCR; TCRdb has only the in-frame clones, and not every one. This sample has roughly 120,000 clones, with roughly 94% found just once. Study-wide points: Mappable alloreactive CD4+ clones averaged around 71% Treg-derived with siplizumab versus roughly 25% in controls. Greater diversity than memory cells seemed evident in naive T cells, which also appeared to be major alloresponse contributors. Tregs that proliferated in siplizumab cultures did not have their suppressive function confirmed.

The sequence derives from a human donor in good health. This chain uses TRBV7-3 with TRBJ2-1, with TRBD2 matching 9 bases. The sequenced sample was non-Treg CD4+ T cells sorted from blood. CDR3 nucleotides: TGTGCCAGCAGCTTTGATAGCGGGAGTAGGAATGAGCAGTTCTTC. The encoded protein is CASSFDSGSRNEQFF.